Below, 13 T cell receptor beta chains from the same sample are listed, as sequenced in a study of shared clonotypes between healthy human individuals. Assay: immunoSEQ multiplex PCR; the TCRdb copy retains only in-frame clones and omits some. The data show fewer than 600,000 clones, 79% seen once. Sequenced input: PBMCs. These receptors came from a woman aged 40 to 50 in good health. Some clones in this sample may be carry-over from other donors' samples.

The rearrangement uses TRBV5-1 and TRBJ2-5, with 11 bases identical to TRBD1. CDR3 length equals 17 residues. CDR1 and CDR2 from the germline V gene are SGHRS and YFSETQ. J lost 3 bases, V lost 3 bases, and 10 bases had no gene match. The CDR3: CASSSLPGTGGKETQYF. DNA for the CDR3: TGCGCCAGCAGCTCTCTCCCCGGGACAGGGGGAAAAGAGACCCAGTACTTC. The full variable domain, its missing parts supplied by reference TRBV5-1 and TRBJ2-5, is KAGVTQTPRYLIKTRGQQVTLSCSPISGHRSVSWYQQTPGQGLQFLFEYFSETQRNKGNFPGRFSGRQFSNSRSEMNVSTLELGDSALYLCASSSLPGTGGKETQYFGPGTRLLVL.

The V gene is TRBV11-3, the J gene TRBJ2-1, with 10 positions matching TRBD2. V shed 5 bases and J 4 bases; nucleotides not matched to a gene: 5. Germline V gene data show CDR1 as SGHNT and CDR2 as YENEEA. The CDR3 loop spans 15 amino acids. The CDR3 loop reads CASSTGLAPYNEQFF. CDR3 nucleotide sequence: TGTGCCAGCAGCACGGGACTAGCGCCTTACAATGAGCAGTTCTTC.

The rearrangement links TRBV12-2 to TRBJ2-1; TRBD2 is taken as the D call from the table, unchecked against the DNA. TRBV12-2 is a pseudogene locus. CDR3 length equals 17 residues. DNA for the CDR3: TGTGCAAGTCGCTTAGTGGTAGCGGGGAGCTCCTACAATGAGCAGTTCTTC. Residues: CASRLVVAGSSYNEQFF.

The chain recombines TRBV15 with TRBJ1-4; 8 bases are shared with TRBD1. V dropped 0 bases and J dropped 8; count of bases not matched to a gene: 5. Germline loops: CDR1 LNHNV, CDR2 YYDKDF (reference sequence). This CDR3 is built from 15 residues. CDR3 coding DNA: TGTGCCACCAGCAGAGACACAGGGGGGACGGAAAAACTGTTTTTT. Translation gives CATSRDTGGTEKLFF.

CDR3 coding DNA: TGTGCCAGCAGTTTAATTAGGGTCACTAGCGGGGCCACAGATACGCAGTATTTT. Translation: CASSLIRVTSGATDTQYF. The chain recombines TRBV27 with TRBJ2-3, with 10 bases identical to TRBD2. Germline trimming cut 2 bases from V and 2 bases from J; bases unmatched to any gene: 10. The CDR3 length is 18 residues. Germline V gene lookup returns CDR1 MNHEY and CDR2 SMNVEV (reference sequence).

This clone was seen once. V and J are TRBV9 and TRBJ2-7, with 9 bases aligning to TRBD2. Germline CDR1 is SGDLS and CDR2 is YYNGEE. The CDR3 extends over 14 amino acids. J was trimmed by 2 bases and V by 4 bases; bases with no gene match: 4. The CDR3 loop is CASSSGTSTYEQYF. The CDR3 bases are TGTGCCAGCAGCTCTGGGACTAGCACCTACGAGCAGTACTTC.

The J gene is TRBJ2-1, the V gene TRBV6-1; 9 bases are a match to TRBD2. The CDR3 covers 15 residues. Germline loops: CDR1 MNHNS, CDR2 SASEGT. With 0 bases clipped from V and 8 bases from J, the junction kept 5 bases outside the gene matches. CDR3 nucleotide sequence: TGTGCCAGCAGTGAAGCGGGTAGCGGGAGATATGAGCAGTTCTTC. This codes for CASSEAGSGRYEQFF.

CDR3 residues: CASSSAGGSYNEQFF. CDR3 DNA: TGTGCCAGCAGTTCAGCGGGAGGGTCCTACAATGAGCAGTTCTTC. This chain uses TRBV28 with TRBJ2-1, with 10 bases matching TRBD2. Trimming at V came to 4 bases and at J to 1 base, leaving 1 base not matched to a gene. Germline V lookup: CDR1 MDHEN, CDR2 SYDVKM. The CDR3 is 15 amino acids. The full variable domain, its missing parts supplied by reference TRBV28 and TRBJ2-1, is DVKVTQSSRYLVKRTGEKVFLECVQDMDHENMFWYRQDPGLGLRLIYFSYDVKMKEKGDIPEGYSVSREKKERFSLILESASTNQTSMYLCASSSAGGSYNEQFFGPGTRLTVL.

This clone appeared many times. The CDR3 DNA sequence: TGCGCCAGCAGCTTGGGGGCGGGAGGGCCGGGTGAGCAGTACTTC. It encodes CASSLGAGGPGEQYF. The gene calls are TRBV5-1 and TRBJ2-7, with 9 nucleotides matching TRBD2. The CDR3 has 15 amino acids. Germline V lookup: CDR1 SGHRS, CDR2 YFSETQ. With V trimmed by 0 bases and J by 7 bases, 8 bases remained unmatched.

The chain has TRBV6-6 and TRBJ1-1; D not resolved. CDR1 is MNHNY and CDR2 is SVGAGI in the germline V gene (reference sequence). The CDR3 runs 16 residues. The V end lost 8 bases, the J end lost 0 bases, and 19 bases lay between the germline ends. CDR3 region: CASFKSLGGMNTEAFF. The CDR3 DNA sequence: TGTGCCAGCTTTAAATCACTCGGAGGTATGAACACTGAAGCTTTCTTT.

This sequence joins TRBV5-6 and TRBJ2-2; unclear D gene. Deletions cut 2 bases from V and 3 bases from J, with 5 bases between. From germline, CDR1 is SGHDT and CDR2 YYEEEE. The CDR3 is 13 residues long. DNA for the CDR3: TGTGCCAGCAGCTTACCTCACACCGGGGAGCTGTTTTTT. This sequence encodes CASSLPHTGELFF.

The chain is built from TRBV9 and TRBJ2-3; 8 positions agree with TRBD1. The CDR3 loop spans 16 amino acids. Per the germline V gene, CDR1 is SGDLS and CDR2 is YYNGEE. J was trimmed by 4 bases and V by 0 bases; bases with no gene match: 7. The CDR3 DNA is TGTGCCAGCAGCGTAGTAACAGGGGGTGGCGCAGATACGCAGTATTTT. Its protein is CASSVVTGGGADTQYF.

This sequence joins TRBV6-5 and TRBJ1-2; possible D gene TRBD1, 6 bases. CDR3 length: 15 amino acids. CDR1 MNHEY and CDR2 SVGAGI come from the germline V gene. Trimming removed 6 bases at V and 4 bases at J, with 18 bases between. This chain's CDR3 is CASSPPPSRGYGYTF. DNA of the CDR3: TGTGCCAGCAGCCCCCCCCCTAGCAGGGGCTATGGCTACACCTTC.